The 23 T cell receptor beta chains reported below all come from one sample, sequenced in a study of T cell responses to AZD1222 COVID-19 vaccine. Measured with immunoSEQ multiplex PCR; TCRdb has only the in-frame clones, and not every one. This sample has 150,000 to 200,000 clones, with 85% to 95% found just once. This sample comprised peripheral blood, obtained 28 days after the second AZD1222 dose. These TCRs come from an adult who received the AZD1222 COVID-19 vaccine.

V gene TRBV11-2 combines with J gene TRBJ2-1; tentative D call: TRBD1 (6 bases). The CDR3 is 15 amino acids. V was shortened by 1 base and J by 1 base, with 8 bases between the two germline ends. Per germline, CDR1 SGHAT and CDR2 FQNNGV. The CDR3 loop is CASSLAQGSYNEQFF. CDR3 coding DNA: TGTGCCAGCAGCTTAGCACAGGGTTCCTACAATGAGCAGTTCTTC.

V usage is TRBV30 and J usage is TRBJ1-5; D may be TRBD1 (6 bases). This CDR3 comprises 13 residues. CDR1 is GTSNPN and CDR2 is SVGIG in the germline V gene (reference sequence). Trimming stripped 8 bases from V and 4 bases from J, with 15 bases between. CDR3 sequence reads: CAPVGGRNQPQHF. CDR3 nucleotides: TGTGCCCCCGTGGGGGGCCGAAATCAGCCCCAGCATTTT.

This chain joins TRBV12-5 and TRBJ2-5; the D is unclear. V was pared by 5 bases and J by 4 bases, with 5 bases between. CDR3 length equals 11 residues. Germline CDR1 and CDR2: LGHNT and FRNRAP. The CDR3 region has the DNA TGTGCTAGTGGTCCCCCAGAGACCCAGTACTTC. Its protein product is CASGPPETQYF.

The J gene is TRBJ1-1, the V gene TRBV10-3; D perhaps matches TRBD1 (6 bases). The germline V gene has CDR1 ENHRY and CDR2 SYGVKD. CDR3 length equals 15 residues. Trimming pared 3 bases from V and 1 base from J, leaving 12 bases between. This chain's CDR3 is CAISDPGGANTEAFF. CDR3 in DNA: TGTGCCATCAGTGACCCCGGGGGGGCGAACACTGAAGCTTTCTTT.

This clone was seen just once. J is TRBJ2-1 and V is TRBV30; TRBD2 agrees at 8 bases. In germline, CDR1 is GTSNPN, CDR2 SVGIG (reference sequence). This CDR3 contains 17 residues. Trimming cost V 4 bases and J 7 bases; bases outside gene matches: 18. CDR3 region: CAWIMTESGSSGNEQFF. The CDR3 DNA follows: TGTGCCTGGATAATGACAGAAAGCGGGAGCTCAGGGAATGAGCAGTTCTTC.

This chain links TRBV4-3 with TRBJ2-7; 10 bases are a match to TRBD2. The CDR3 covers 14 residues. Germline lookup yields CDR1 LGHNA and CDR2 YSLEER. Trimming cost V 4 bases and J 3 bases; bases outside gene matches: 3. The DNA of the CDR3 is TGCGCCAGCAGCCCCGGACTAGCGGACTACGAGCAGTACTTC. This gives the protein CASSPGLADYEQYF.

The chain has TRBV5-1 and TRBJ1-1; D not certain. CDR1 is SGHRS and CDR2 is YFSETQ in the germline V gene. The germline V and J ends were trimmed by 1 base and 5 bases, with 12 bases remaining between them. CDR3 length equals 14 residues. In DNA form, the CDR3 reads TGCGCCAGCAGCTTGAGTCCGGGGAGAACTGAAGCTTTCTTT. Its protein is CASSLSPGRTEAFF.

The rearrangement links TRBV6-5 to TRBJ1-1, with 7 bases fitting TRBD1. The trim removed 7 bases at V and 6 bases at J, leaving 8 bases unmatched. The germline V gene encodes CDR1 MNHEY and CDR2 SVGAGI. This CDR3 has 13 residues. The CDR3: CASNLDREAEAFF. For the CDR3, the DNA is TGTGCCAGCAACCTCGACAGGGAGGCTGAAGCTTTCTTT.

The rearrangement uses TRBV19 and TRBJ2-1; D might be TRBD1 or TRBD2, each matching 5 bases. The V gene's germline CDR1 is LNHDA and CDR2 SQIVND (reference sequence). V shed 5 bases and J shed 4 bases, with 18 bases lying between them. This CDR3 is built from 16 residues. The CDR3 nucleotides are TGTGCCAGTAGTCCCCGGGGCTCCACGGGGTACAATGAGCAGTTCTTC. Its protein is CASSPRGSTGYNEQFF.

The chain links TRBV3-1 (or the pseudogene TRBV3-2) to TRBJ1-2; 7 nucleotides line up with TRBD1. There are 14 residues in the CDR3. The germline CDR1 and CDR2 sequences are LGHDT and YNNKEL (reference sequence). Trimming at V came to 1 base and at J to 4 bases, leaving 3 bases not matched to a gene. The CDR3 bases are TGTGCCAGCAGCCAAGTAGAGGGGGCCTATGGCTACACCTTC. Amino acid sequence: CASSQVEGAYGYTF.

The rearrangement uses TRBV29-1 and TRBJ1-2, with D tentatively TRBD1 (6 bases). Trimming cost V 2 bases and J 3 bases, with 13 bases left between them. This CDR3 region has 14 residues. Looked up from germline, CDR1 is SQVTM and CDR2 is ANQGSEA. CDR3 DNA sequence: TGCAGCGTTGAATGGCGGGGGCAGGACTATGGCTACACCTTC. This codes for CSVEWRGQDYGYTF.

The rearrangement joins TRBV4-3 to TRBJ1-1; D is unresolved. CDR1 and CDR2 from the germline V gene are LGHNA and YSLEER. CDR3 length equals 13 residues. Between the trimmed V and J ends, which lost 2 bases and 0 bases, there was a span of 4 bases. The CDR3 region is CASSQLVNTEAFF. DNA of the CDR3: TGCGCCAGCAGCCAATTGGTGAACACTGAAGCTTTCTTT.

This chain links TRBV14 with TRBJ2-5, with D possibly being TRBD2 (6 bases). The CDR3 contains 13 residues. Between the trimmed V and J ends, which lost 4 bases and 5 bases, there was a span of 11 bases. CDR1 and CDR2 from the germline V gene are SGHDN and FVKESK. The CDR3 here is CASSLRGWETQYF. CDR3 bases: TGTGCCAGCAGCCTTCGGGGGTGGGAGACCCAGTACTTC. The whole variable domain, filled in from reference TRBV14 and TRBJ2-5, reads EAGVTQFPSHSVIEKGQTVTLRCDPISGHDNLYWYRRVMGKEIKFLLHFVKESKQDESGMPNNRFLAERTGGTYSTLKVQPAELEDSGVYFCASSLRGWETQYFGPGTRLLVL.

J is TRBJ1-2 and V is TRBV6-5; weak D call: TRBD1 (6 bases). The CDR3 consists of 14 residues. Germline CDR1 reads MNHEY; CDR2 reads SVGAGI. The ends were cut back, 7 bases at V and 6 bases at J, with 18 bases in the middle. Here the CDR3 reads CASTRTWAGDGYTF. The CDR3 bases are TGTGCCAGCACCCGAACGTGGGCAGGGGATGGCTACACCTTC.

This clone was picked up one time. The chain combines TRBV6-2 or TRBV6-3 with TRBJ1-2, with 8 bases lining up with TRBD1. Germline-derived CDR1 and CDR2 are MNHEY and SVGEGT. The V segment lost 5 bases and the J segment 1 base; nucleotides outside the gene matches: 6. The CDR3 loop spans 15 amino acids. The CDR3 spells CASSLTGVLNYGYTF. The CDR3 DNA follows: TGTGCCAGCAGTCTGACAGGGGTGCTTAACTATGGCTACACCTTC.

The genes are TRBV5-8 and TRBJ2-1; D remains ambiguous. The germline CDR1 and CDR2 sequences are SGHTS and YDEGEE. This CDR3 is 14 amino acids long. The V and J ends lost 4 bases and 6 bases respectively, with 14 bases between them. The CDR3 DNA reads as TGTGCCAGCAGCCTTATGGGAATCTCCAATGAGCAGTTCTTC. It specifies CASSLMGISNEQFF.

The V call is TRBV19, the J call TRBJ2-6; D gene unclear. The CDR3 totals 15 residues. Per germline, CDR1 LNHDA and CDR2 SQIVND (reference sequence). Between the trimmed V and J ends, which lost 7 bases and 1 base, there was a span of 11 bases. The CDR3, as DNA: TGTGCCAGTAAGCTCCTCGCTTCTGGGGCCAACGTCCTGACTTTC. Translation: CASKLLASGANVLTF.

The CDR3 DNA reads TGCGCCAGCAGCTTGGTTACAGGGAGCTACAATGAGCAGTTCTTC. Translated: CASSLVTGSYNEQFF. V usage is TRBV5-1 and J usage is TRBJ2-1; TRBD1 is a possible D gene (6 bases). The CDR3 extends over 15 amino acids. The germline gives CDR1 SGHRS, CDR2 YFSETQ. The V end was cut by 0 bases, the J end by 3 bases, with 10 bases between.

The chain carries TRBV10-2 and TRBJ2-3, with D unresolved. The CDR3 loop spans 14 amino acids. V lost 3 bases and J 7 bases, leaving 14 bases between the germline ends. Germline V CDR1 and CDR2: WSHSY, SAAADI. The CDR3 DNA sequence: TGCGCCAGCAGTGAAAGATGGGAACCAAATACGCAGTATTTT. It codes for CASSERWEPNTQYF.

As concerns this clone: The same CDR3 can be traced to other DNA sequences in this sample. The chain recombines TRBV18 with TRBJ1-2; no definite D call. The V and J ends lost 6 bases and 6 bases respectively, with 11 bases between them. Germline CDR1 reads KGHSH; CDR2 reads LQKENI. This CDR3 has 12 residues. CDR3 nucleotide sequence: TGTGCCAGCTCCCCGACTGGGGATGGCTACACCTTC. Its translation: CASSPTGDGYTF.

The CDR3 nucleotides read TGTGCCAGCAGCGTAGGAGCAGGGGCTGGAAACACCATATATTTT. This sequence encodes CASSVGAGAGNTIYF. The chain carries TRBV9 and TRBJ1-3; TRBD1 is a possible D gene (6 bases). Germline assignment: CDR1 SGDLS and CDR2 YYNGEE. The V end was cut by 0 bases, the J end by 2 bases, with 9 bases between. The CDR3 is 15 amino acids.

The chain recombines TRBV6-6 with TRBJ2-2, with no clear D. This CDR3 has 12 residues. V was pared by 7 bases and J by 7 bases, with 10 bases between. CDR1 MNHNY and CDR2 SVGAGI come from the germline V gene (reference sequence). The CDR3 reads CASTALGGELFF. The CDR3 DNA sequence: TGTGCCAGCACCGCCTTGGGCGGGGAGCTGTTTTTT.

This sequence joins TRBV6-1 and TRBJ2-1; no clear D gene. Trimming took 1 base from V and 7 from J, leaving 8 bases between them. Per germline, CDR1 MNHNS and CDR2 SASEGT. There are 13 residues in the CDR3. CDR3 DNA sequence: TGTGCCAGCAGTGAAGGGGTACGGAATGAGCAGTTCTTC. Translating gives CASSEGVRNEQFF.